This entry is about one T cell receptor beta chain. Its antigen is not identified. The sample belongs to a study of T cell responses to AZD1222 COVID-19 vaccine. Second doses that came at about 4 or about 12 weeks were put together. Findings and caveats of the study: Across the whole spike, CD4 TCRs peaked at regions 160-218 and 743-854. Donors were chiefly white British, with a greater number of females, and clonal diversity was perhaps underestimated.

TCRdb's table, derived via immunoSEQ multiplex PCR, lists solely in-frame clones and lacks some. The sample carries about 200,000 clones, approximately 93% recorded once. Material: peripheral blood, obtained 28 days after the second AZD1222 dose. This TCR came from an adult who received the AZD1222 COVID-19 vaccine.

CDR3 sequence: CASSLDGSTIYF. DNA for the CDR3: TGCGCCAGCAGCTTGGATGGTAGCACCATATATTTT. V gene TRBV5-1 combines with J gene TRBJ1-3; D unclear. The germline gives CDR1 SGHRS, CDR2 YFSETQ. The CDR3 has 12 amino acids. The germline V and J ends were trimmed by 0 bases and 9 bases, with 7 bases remaining between them.